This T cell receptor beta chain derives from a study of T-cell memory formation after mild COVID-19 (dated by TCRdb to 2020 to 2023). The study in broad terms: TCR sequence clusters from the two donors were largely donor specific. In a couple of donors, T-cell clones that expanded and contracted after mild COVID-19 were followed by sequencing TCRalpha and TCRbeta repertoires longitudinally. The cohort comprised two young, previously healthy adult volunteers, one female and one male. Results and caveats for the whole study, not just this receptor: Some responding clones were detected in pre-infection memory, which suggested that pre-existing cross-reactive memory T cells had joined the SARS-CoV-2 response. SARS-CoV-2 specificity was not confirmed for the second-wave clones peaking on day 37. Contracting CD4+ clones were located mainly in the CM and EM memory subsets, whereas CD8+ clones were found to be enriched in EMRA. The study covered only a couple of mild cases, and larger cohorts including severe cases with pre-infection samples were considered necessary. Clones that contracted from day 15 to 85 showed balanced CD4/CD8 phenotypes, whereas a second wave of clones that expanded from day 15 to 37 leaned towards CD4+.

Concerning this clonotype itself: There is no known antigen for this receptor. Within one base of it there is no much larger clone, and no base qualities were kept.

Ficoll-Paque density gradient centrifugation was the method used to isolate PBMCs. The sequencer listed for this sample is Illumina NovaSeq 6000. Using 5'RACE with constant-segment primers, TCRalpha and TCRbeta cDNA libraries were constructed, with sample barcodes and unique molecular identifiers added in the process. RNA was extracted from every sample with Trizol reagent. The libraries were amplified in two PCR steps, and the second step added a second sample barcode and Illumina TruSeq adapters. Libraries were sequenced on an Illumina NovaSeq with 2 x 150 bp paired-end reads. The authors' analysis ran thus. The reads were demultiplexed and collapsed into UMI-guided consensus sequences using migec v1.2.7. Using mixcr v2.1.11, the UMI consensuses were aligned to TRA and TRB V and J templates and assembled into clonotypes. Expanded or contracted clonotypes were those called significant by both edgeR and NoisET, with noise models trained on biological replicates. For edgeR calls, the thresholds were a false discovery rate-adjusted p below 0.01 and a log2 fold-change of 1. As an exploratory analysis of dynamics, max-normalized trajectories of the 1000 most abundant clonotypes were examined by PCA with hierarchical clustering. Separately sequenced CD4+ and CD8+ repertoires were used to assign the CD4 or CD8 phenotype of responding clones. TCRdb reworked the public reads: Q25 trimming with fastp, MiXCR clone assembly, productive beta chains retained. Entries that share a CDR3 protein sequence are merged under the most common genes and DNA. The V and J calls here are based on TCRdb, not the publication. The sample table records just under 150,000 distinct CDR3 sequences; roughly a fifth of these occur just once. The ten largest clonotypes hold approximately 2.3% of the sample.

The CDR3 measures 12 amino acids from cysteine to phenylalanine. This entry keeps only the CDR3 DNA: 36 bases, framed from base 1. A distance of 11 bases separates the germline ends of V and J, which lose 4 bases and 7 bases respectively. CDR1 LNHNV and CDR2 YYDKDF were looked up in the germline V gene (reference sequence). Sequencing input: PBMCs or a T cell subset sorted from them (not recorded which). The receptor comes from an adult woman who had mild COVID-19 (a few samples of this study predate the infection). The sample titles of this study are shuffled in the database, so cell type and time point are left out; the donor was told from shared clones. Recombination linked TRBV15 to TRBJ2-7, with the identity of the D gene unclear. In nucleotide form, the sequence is TGTGCCACCAGCAATGAGGTGAGAGAGCAGTACTTC. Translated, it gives CATSNEVREQYF.